The next 17 T cell receptor beta chains were all read from a single sample in a study of radiotherapy plus CTLA-4 blockade in lung cancer. Some clones are missing from TCRdb's copy, which holds only in-frame ones; the method was immunoSEQ multiplex PCR. The table records around 120,000 clones, about four fifths of them present only once. Sequencing was performed on peripheral blood, taken from a patient treated with radiotherapy plus ipilimumab. The origin of the receptors is a human donor with non-small cell lung cancer who had a partial response to radiotherapy plus ipilimumab.

The rearrangement uses TRBV6-1 and TRBJ2-2; TRBD1 aligns across 8 bases. The germline V gene encodes CDR1 MNHNS and CDR2 SASEGT. This CDR3 region has 15 residues. The ends lost 6 bases at V and 2 bases at J; junction bases unmatched: 5. CDR3 residues: CASRPDRANTGELFF. The DNA of the CDR3 is TGTGCCAGCAGACCGGACAGGGCTAACACCGGGGAGCTGTTTTTT.

The chain carries TRBV18 and TRBJ1-1, with 9 nucleotides matching TRBD1. Looked up from germline, CDR1 is KGHSH and CDR2 is LQKENI. The ends lost 4 bases at V and 3 bases at J; junction bases unmatched: 6. CDR3 length equals 15 residues. The CDR3 coding sequence is TGTGCCAGCTCACTACAGGGGGCGGGTTACACTGAAGCTTTCTTT. Translated, it gives CASSLQGAGYTEAFF.

The chain has TRBV2 and TRBJ1-1; 8 nucleotides align to TRBD1. The V segment lost 6 bases and the J segment 7 bases; nucleotides outside the gene matches: 7. Germline CDR1 reads SNHLY; CDR2 reads FYNNEI. The CDR3 covers 13 residues. The CDR3 nucleotides are TGTGCCAGCAGCCAAGGACAGGGCTTTGAAGCTTTCTTT. Protein sequence: CASSQGQGFEAFF.

Comments on this clone: An end of the junction does not agree with germline; a read error may underlie this. The chain joins TRBV7-7 to TRBJ1-3, with D possibly matching TRBD1 (5 bases). CDR1 is SSHAT, CDR2 FNYEAQ, per germline (reference sequence). The CDR3 runs to 15 residues. CDR3 residues: CASSIDSSSGNTIYF. Written as DNA, the CDR3 is TGTGCTAGCAGCATCGACAGTTCCTCTGGAAACACCATATATTTT.

The J gene is TRBJ2-3, the V gene TRBV5-1; unclear D gene. The CDR3 consists of 15 residues. Looked up from germline, CDR1 is SGHRS and CDR2 is YFSETQ. Trimming took off 0 bases at V and 2 bases at J, with 10 bases between the two ends. The CDR3 spells CASSLGLVDTDTQYF. In nucleotides, the CDR3 is TGCGCCAGCAGCTTGGGGCTAGTTGACACAGATACGCAGTATTTT.

This chain connects TRBV28 to TRBJ1-2, with 8 bases fitting TRBD1. Trimming at V came to 5 bases and at J to 8 bases, leaving 10 bases not matched to a gene. The length of the CDR3 is 14 residues. Looked up from germline, CDR1 is MDHEN and CDR2 is SYDVKM. The CDR3 nucleotides are TGTGCCAGCAGTAAATTGACAGGGGCCAGCGGCTACACCTTC. Residues: CASSKLTGASGYTF.

This clone is judged medium-sized (0.01 to 0.1%). The chain has TRBV28 and TRBJ1-3; D is uncertain. V shed 2 bases and J shed 0 bases, with 11 bases lying between them. The CDR3 covers 16 residues. Per germline, CDR1 MDHEN and CDR2 SYDVKM. The CDR3 region is CASSLVRRSSGNTIYF. The CDR3 DNA follows: TGTGCCAGCAGTTTAGTGCGGCGCAGCTCTGGAAACACCATATATTTT.

The rearrangement uses TRBV19 and TRBJ2-6, with 8 bases identical to TRBD1. J lost 0 bases, V lost 4 bases, and 8 bases had no gene match. CDR1 is LNHDA and CDR2 is SQIVND in the germline V gene (reference sequence). The CDR3 extends over 18 amino acids. The CDR3 DNA follows: TGTGCCAGTAGTAAGCCCCAGGGGGCAGACTCTGGGGCCAACGTCCTGACTTTC. Protein sequence: CASSKPQGADSGANVLTF.

The chain recombines TRBV28 with TRBJ1-4, with D possibly matching TRBD1 (5 bases). Germline assignment: CDR1 MDHEN and CDR2 SYDVKM. CDR3 size: 15 residues. V was pared by 2 bases and J by 5 bases, with 12 bases between. The DNA for the CDR3 is TGTGCCAGCAGTTTAAGGGGCAGAATGAATGAAAAACTGTTTTTT. As protein: CASSLRGRMNEKLFF.

This chain links TRBV9 with TRBJ2-1; 7 positions match TRBD2. CDR3 length equals 13 residues. V lost 6 bases to trimming and J lost 8 bases; unmatched junction nucleotides: 8. Per germline, CDR1 SGDLS and CDR2 YYNGEE. CDR3 bases: TGTGCCAGCACGGCGGGAGCGGTCGATGAGCAGTTCTTC. Amino acids: CASTAGAVDEQFF.

This rearrangement joins TRBV19 to TRBJ1-1; 7 bases match TRBD1. Trimming cost V 5 bases and J 1 base; bases outside gene matches: 7. The CDR3 has 15 residues. The germline V gene encodes CDR1 LNHDA and CDR2 SQIVND (reference sequence). The CDR3 DNA is TGTGCCAGTAGTCTGCTCGGACAGGAGAACACTGAAGCTTTCTTT. Its translation is CASSLLGQENTEAFF.

For the CDR3, the DNA is TGTGCCAGCAGCGTAGGCTCGAGCTCCTACAATGAGCAGTTCTTC. As protein: CASSVGSSSYNEQFF. V is TRBV9 and J is TRBJ2-1; no clear D gene. CDR1 is SGDLS and CDR2 is YYNGEE in the germline V gene. The CDR3 totals 15 residues. Between the trimmed V and J ends, which lost 0 bases and 0 bases, there was a span of 7 bases.

The rearrangement links TRBV28 to TRBJ1-1; no clear D gene. Germline V lookup: CDR1 MDHEN, CDR2 SYDVKM. The V and J ends lost 6 bases and 7 bases respectively, with 12 bases between them. This CDR3 contains 12 residues. The DNA for the CDR3 is TGTGCCAGCAGCGTTCCGACTAGTGAAGCTTTCTTT. This encodes CASSVPTSEAFF.

V usage is TRBV11-2 and J usage is TRBJ2-5, with TRBD2 as a possible D gene (5 bases). V was shortened by 5 bases and J by 5 bases, with 12 bases between the two germline ends. The CDR3 runs 13 residues. Germline CDR1 and CDR2: SGHAT and FQNNGV. The CDR3 here is CASSHEGGETQYF. CDR3 bases: TGTGCCAGCAGCCATGAGGGCGGGGAGACCCAGTACTTC.

This chain links TRBV2 with TRBJ1-2; D is unresolved. This CDR3 is 11 amino acids long. Per the germline V gene, CDR1 is SNHLY and CDR2 is FYNNEI. V lost 2 bases to trimming and J lost 14 bases, with 12 bases between them. This CDR3 reads CASSEFRGCTF. The DNA for the CDR3 is TGTGCCAGCAGTGAATTTAGAGGTTGTACCTTC.

The chain couples TRBV6-5 to TRBJ1-1; 10 bases fit TRBD1. Germline V gene data show CDR1 as MNHEY and CDR2 as SVGAGI. Trimming took 6 bases from V and 5 from J; bases not matched to a gene: 6. CDR3 size: 14 residues. CDR3 sequence reads: CASRTGQGRTEAFF. DNA of the CDR3: TGTGCCAGCAGGACGGGACAGGGGAGGACTGAAGCTTTCTTT.

This chain connects TRBV5-1 to TRBJ2-1; 10 bases map to TRBD2. Germline lookup yields CDR1 SGHRS and CDR2 YFSETQ. This CDR3 contains 17 residues. Germline trimming cut 0 bases from V and 0 bases from J; bases unmatched to any gene: 3. The CDR3 coding sequence is TGCGCCAGCAGCTTGGAGCCTAGCGGGAGCTCCTACAATGAGCAGTTCTTC. The encoded protein is CASSLEPSGSSYNEQFF.